The following is a TCR beta chain sequence with its context. The data belong to a study of blood T cell repertoires in COVID-19. As for the study in general: Samples representing acute and convalescent COVID-19 were sourced from the United States, Italy and Spain.

Per germline, CDR1 SGHRS and CDR2 YFSETQ. V shed 3 bases and J 5 bases; nucleotides not matched to a gene: 9. The CDR3 runs to 15 residues. In the authors' workflow: Amplification from reference gene primers served as the basis for estimated nucleated cell counts. Measured with immunoSEQ multiplex PCR; TCRdb has only the in-frame clones, and not every one. The DNA gave D and trimming, while V, J and clone size come from that table. The sample consists of over 150,000 clones, about 83% of them appearing once. The sample taken for sequencing was peripheral blood. The TCR was taken from a woman between 65 and 79 years old with COVID-19, enrolled during active disease. This chain joins TRBV5-1 and TRBJ2-5; 8 bases fit TRBD1. As DNA, the CDR3 is TGCGCCAGCAGCTACAGACAGGGGAATAAGGAGACCCAGTACTTC. It yields the protein CASSYRQGNKETQYF.